The sample holds a few counts of the clone carrying this T cell receptor beta chain. Its antigen is currently unknown. This sample was taken from a study of T-cell reconstitution after alpha-beta-depleted transplantation in children. Broader study findings: Counts and diversity of T cells one year after transplant came mostly from newly produced T cells. Some patients' high day-60 TCRbeta diversity was traced to surviving recipient T cells and thymic progenitors. Reportedly, only several hundred clones from non-depleted graft cells drove alpha-beta T-cell counts at about two months.

The library targeted TCRbeta and was prepared with unique molecular identifiers. Via MiXCR, TCRdb re-called the PCR reads, giving one row per CDR3 protein. The repertoire holds over 80,000 distinct CDR3 sequences, around a quarter seen once, with about 22% in the top ten. The ends were cut back, 0 bases at V and 5 bases at J, with 20 bases in the middle. This CDR3 has 17 amino acids. Germline lookup yields CDR1 SGHDT and CDR2 YYEEEE. The chain employs TRBV5-6 and TRBJ2-5, with D possibly matching TRBD2 (7 bases). Sequencing used PBMCs, obtained before TCRalphabeta/CD19-depleted stem cell transplant. The source of this sequence is a boy between 2 and 10 years old with acute lymphoblastic leukemia, due to receive a stem cell transplant. CDR3 coding DNA: TGTGCCAGCAGCTTGGGGGGGGCTAGCGGATCCAGGGAGACCCAGTACTTC. This encodes CASSLGGASGSRETQYF.